The clone carrying this T cell receptor (beta chain) was detected ten times or more. Its target is not known. RNA transcripts were the template for amplifying TCR beta CDR3 regions. HTBI primers were used for first-round RT-PCR of the TCR CDR3. TCRdb re-derived calls from the multiplex PCR reads in MiXCR, one entry per CDR3 protein. The table records around 280,000 distinct CDR3 sequences, roughly an eighth of them present only once. Exclusion of patients followed from uncontrolled infection, other autoimmune disease, pregnancy or lactation. The J segment lost 4 bases and the V segment lost 2 bases, leaving 6 bases of the junction unmatched. CDR3 size: 16 residues. The germline V gene encodes CDR1 MNHNY and CDR2 SVGAGI (reference sequence). These data originate in a study of T cells in Graves' hyperthyroidism and ophthalmopathy. Study findings and constraints: Clonotypes that were expanded in thyroid above 0.001 mostly appeared in blood too.

The specimen was blood. This TCR derives from a woman aged 40 to 50 with Graves' hyperthyroidism. This sequence joins TRBV6-6 and TRBJ2-5; 11 nucleotides line up with TRBD1. Here the CDR3 DNA reads TGTGCCAGCAGTTACGCCCGGACAGGGGGCGGAGAGACCCAGTACTTC. This gives the protein CASSYARTGGGETQYF.